This T cell receptor (beta chain) was captured in a study of shared clonotypes between healthy human individuals. V lost 0 bases and J lost 6; bases outside the gene matches: 7. Germline V CDR1 and CDR2: SGHDT, YYEEEE. The CDR3 runs 16 residues. When replicate PCRs were run on unsorted PBMC, they used about 300 ng DNA, about 27,000 T cell genomes. Data came from immunoSEQ multiplex PCR; TCRdb stores just in-frame clones and leaves some out. Among about 480,000 clones, about 79% were seen once, and the ten largest hold 9.5% to 15%. The receptor comes from a woman aged 40 to 50 in good health. Some clones in this sample may be carry-over from other donors' samples. This chain uses TRBV5-6 with TRBJ2-1, with TRBD1 identical over 9 bases. The sample comprised PBMCs. The CDR3 region has the DNA TGTGCCAGCAGCTTGGAGGACAGGGGCCCGATCAATGAGCAGTTCTTC. Protein product: CASSLEDRGPINEQFF.